The rows below give T cell receptor beta chains drawn from one sample of a study of T-cell memory formation after mild COVID-19. TCRdb fed the 5' RACE reads into MiXCR, producing one record per CDR3 protein. The sample comprises 40,000 to 55,000 distinct CDR3 sequences, approximately 7% of which are singletons, and roughly 1.4% rests with the top ten. Sequencing input: PBMCs or a T cell subset sorted from them (not recorded which). Receptors originate from a man aged 18 to 29 who had mild COVID-19 (a few samples of this study predate the infection). Cell type and time point are not known. Each CDR3 is given with its conserved first and last residue. D genes are given only for firm matches. Clone size is given for some rows only: seen once, a few or many times, or a class if the clone is expanded.

size,J,V,D,CDR3,DNA
few,TRBJ2-2,TRBV18,TRBD1,CASSPDRAAGELFF,TGTGCCAGCTCACCCGACAGGGCGGCCGGGGAGCTGTTTTTT
-,TRBJ2-3,TRBV3-1,TRBD2,CASSGRGTDTQYF,TGTGCCAGTTCGGGGAGGGGCACAGATACGCAGTATTTT
-,TRBJ2-5,TRBV3-1,-,CASSQDPRVREETQYF,TGTGCCAGCAGCCAAGATCCTCGGGTGCGGGAAGAGACCCAGTACTTC
few,TRBJ2-2,TRBV6-1,-,CASGNSVTGELFF,TGTGCCAGCGGGAATTCGGTCACCGGGGAGCTGTTTTTT
many,TRBJ2-2,TRBV5-6,TRBD1,CASSVEGAVTGELFF,TGTGCCAGCAGCGTCGAGGGGGCGGTCACCGGGGAGCTGTTTTTT
-,TRBJ2-1,TRBV20-1,TRBD2,CSARRAGGSNEQFF,TGCAGTGCTCGCAGGGCGGGGGGGTCCAATGAGCAGTTCTTC
few,TRBJ2-7,TRBV29-1,-,CSVVGENYEQYF,TGCAGCGTTGTTGGGGAAAACTACGAGCAGTACTTC
many,TRBJ1-6,TRBV4-1,-,CASSQEVTGDSPLHF,TGCGCCAGCAGCCAAGAGGTGACAGGAGATTCACCCCTCCACTTT
-,TRBJ1-2,TRBV5-1,TRBD1,CASSLRGTGELHGYTF,TGCGCCAGCAGCCTAAGGGGGACAGGGGAGCTTCATGGCTACACCTTC
-,TRBJ2-1,TRBV12-3/TRBV12-4,-,CASTTPGQSYNEQFF,TGTGCCAGCACTACCCCCGGACAGTCCTACAATGAGCAGTTCTTC
few,TRBJ2-2,TRBV11-2,-,CASSLAFGQGGTGELFF,TGTGCCAGCAGCTTAGCCTTTGGGCAGGGGGGAACCGGGGAGCTGTTTTTT
-,TRBJ1-1,TRBV2,-,CATERETEAFF,TGTGCCACCGAGCGGGAAACTGAAGCTTTCTTT
many,TRBJ2-1,TRBV7-2,TRBD2,CASRLLAGDNNEQFF,TGTGCCAGCAGGTTGCTAGCGGGGGACAACAATGAGCAGTTCTTC
-,TRBJ2-1,TRBV6-1,-,CASSELSWVQFF,TGTGCCAGCAGTGAACTGAGTTGGGTACAGTTCTTC
few,TRBJ1-1,TRBV12-3/TRBV12-4,-,CASSFGGTVNTEAFF,TGTGCCAGCAGTTTTGGTGGGACGGTAAACACTGAAGCTTTCTTT
many,TRBJ2-1,TRBV5-1,TRBD2,CASSLASGESEQFF,TGCGCCAGCAGCTTGGCTAGCGGGGAGAGTGAGCAGTTCTTC
many,TRBJ2-5,TRBV9,-,CASSVVPAGLETQYF,TGTGCCAGCTCCGTAGTTCCGGCGGGGTTGGAGACCCAGTACTTC
many,TRBJ1-6,TRBV5-1,-,CASSLDGASDYNSPLHF,TGCGCCAGCAGCTTGGATGGAGCTTCCGACTATAATTCACCCCTCCACTTT
many,TRBJ2-1,TRBV12-3/TRBV12-4,-,CASSFVGGGQFF,TGTGCCAGCAGTTTTGTGGGCGGTGGCCAGTTCTTC
few,TRBJ1-2,TRBV20-1,-,CSATTPTGKGYTF,TGCAGTGCGACGACCCCAACAGGGAAGGGCTACACCTTC
-,TRBJ2-5,TRBV11-2,-,CASSLWGGRETQYF,TGTGCCAGCAGCCTGTGGGGGGGGCGGGAGACCCAGTACTTC
-,TRBJ2-5,TRBV2,-,CASSEWGTGQETQYF,TGTGCCAGCAGTGAATGGGGAACAGGACAAGAGACCCAGTACTTC
few,TRBJ2-1,TRBV11-2,-,CASSLDQWGHNEQFF,TGTGCCAGCAGCTTAGATCAGTGGGGCCACAATGAGCAGTTCTTC
few,TRBJ2-5,TRBV7-2,-,CASTPSRNQETQYF,TGTGCCAGCACCCCCTCTAGGAACCAAGAGACCCAGTACTTC
few,TRBJ2-3,TRBV9,TRBD2,CASSVVPHSGANSAGDTQYF,TGTGCCAGCAGCGTAGTCCCCCATAGCGGGGCCAATTCAGCGGGCGATACGCAGTATTTT
many,TRBJ2-5,TRBV7-9,-,CASTDLWAETQYF,TGTGCCAGCACCGACCTTTGGGCGGAGACCCAGTACTTC
few,TRBJ2-5,TRBV7-2,TRBD2,CASSWGGLAGGGETQYF,TGTGCCAGCAGCTGGGGTGGACTAGCGGGGGGCGGAGAGACCCAGTACTTC
many,TRBJ2-1,TRBV5-6,-,CASSLPGEQFF,TGTGCCAGCAGCTTGCCAGGGGAGCAGTTCTTC
many,TRBJ2-2,TRBV7-2,TRBD1,CASSQDRVETGELFF,TGTGCCAGCAGCCAGGACAGGGTGGAAACCGGGGAGCTGTTTTTT
-,TRBJ2-7,TRBV5-1,-,CASSLEGIEYEQYF,TGCGCCAGCAGCTTGGAAGGTATAGAATACGAGCAGTACTTC
many,TRBJ2-5,TRBV20-1,-,CSARVAGLKTQYF,TGCAGTGCTAGAGTCGCAGGATTGAAGACCCAGTACTTC
few,TRBJ2-1,TRBV7-9,TRBD1,CASSPWGQGGFRSYNEQFF,TGTGCCAGCAGCCCCTGGGGACAGGGGGGATTTCGCTCCTACAATGAGCAGTTCTTC
many,TRBJ2-7,TRBV4-2,TRBD2,CASSRGGLSSYEQYF,TGTGCCAGCAGCCGGGGGGGTTTAAGCTCCTACGAGCAGTACTTC
many,TRBJ2-2,TRBV6-6,-,CASSVNPGELFF,TGTGCCAGCAGTGTTAACCCGGGGGAGCTGTTTTTT
few,TRBJ2-5,TRBV5-1,-,CASSLPSGTGAETQYF,TGCGCCAGCAGCTTGCCCTCCGGAACGGGGGCGGAGACCCAGTACTTC
-,TRBJ2-2,TRBV29-1,TRBD1,CSVDRGLTGELFF,TGCAGCGTCGACAGGGGGCTGACCGGGGAGCTGTTTTTT
few,TRBJ2-3,TRBV7-2,TRBD2,CASSALAGDADTQYF,TGTGCCAGCAGCGCCTTAGCGGGAGACGCAGATACGCAGTATTTT
few,TRBJ1-1,TRBV27,-,CASSLWVGGATEAFF,TGTGCCAGCAGTTTATGGGTTGGAGGGGCCACTGAAGCTTTCTTT
few,TRBJ1-1,TRBV5-1,TRBD1,CATRPSSGTGNTEAFF,TGCGCCACACGACCTTCGTCCGGGACAGGCAACACTGAAGCTTTCTTT
few,TRBJ1-1,TRBV25-1,-,CASSEPNTEAFF,TGTGCCAGCAGTGAGCCGAACACTGAAGCTTTCTTT
many,TRBJ2-6,TRBV6-5,-,CASSSQGAGANVLTF,TGTGCCAGCAGTTCCCAGGGAGCTGGGGCCAACGTCCTGACTTTC
few,TRBJ1-6,TRBV12-3/TRBV12-4,-,CASSDYTDYNSPLHF,TGTGCCAGCAGTGATTACACGGATTATAATTCACCCCTCCACTTT
-,TRBJ1-6,TRBV2,-,CASSQQPNSPLHF,TGTGCCAGCAGTCAGCAGCCTAATTCACCCCTCCACTTT
many,TRBJ2-3,TRBV4-3,-,CASSQAWRGQGDTQYF,TGCGCCAGCAGCCAAGCTTGGCGGGGTCAGGGAGATACGCAGTATTTT
-,TRBJ2-5,TRBV25-1,-,CASARVRETQYF,TGTGCCAGTGCCAGGGTTCGGGAGACCCAGTACTTC
-,TRBJ1-4,TRBV5-1,-,CASSLGQKDEKLFF,TGCGCCAGCAGCTTGGGACAGAAAGATGAAAAACTGTTTTTT
many,TRBJ2-3,TRBV7-3,TRBD2,CASRAGGATDTQYF,TGTGCCAGCAGAGCGGGGGGCGCCACAGATACGCAGTATTTT
-,TRBJ2-1,TRBV2,TRBD2,CASSPGTSRYNEQFF,TGTGCCAGCAGTCCCGGGACTAGCCGTTACAATGAGCAGTTCTTC
-,TRBJ2-1,TRBV7-3,TRBD2,CASSPWEGSGNEQFF,TGTGCCAGCAGCCCCTGGGAGGGGTCTGGGAATGAGCAGTTCTTC
-,TRBJ2-5,TRBV6-6,-,CASRGFDWKETQYF,TGTGCCAGCAGGGGCTTCGACTGGAAAGAGACCCAGTACTTC
-,TRBJ1-2,TRBV4-1,-,CASSQVLIKRGANYGYTF,TGCGCCAGCAGCCAAGTATTAATTAAAAGGGGGGCAAACTATGGCTACACCTTC